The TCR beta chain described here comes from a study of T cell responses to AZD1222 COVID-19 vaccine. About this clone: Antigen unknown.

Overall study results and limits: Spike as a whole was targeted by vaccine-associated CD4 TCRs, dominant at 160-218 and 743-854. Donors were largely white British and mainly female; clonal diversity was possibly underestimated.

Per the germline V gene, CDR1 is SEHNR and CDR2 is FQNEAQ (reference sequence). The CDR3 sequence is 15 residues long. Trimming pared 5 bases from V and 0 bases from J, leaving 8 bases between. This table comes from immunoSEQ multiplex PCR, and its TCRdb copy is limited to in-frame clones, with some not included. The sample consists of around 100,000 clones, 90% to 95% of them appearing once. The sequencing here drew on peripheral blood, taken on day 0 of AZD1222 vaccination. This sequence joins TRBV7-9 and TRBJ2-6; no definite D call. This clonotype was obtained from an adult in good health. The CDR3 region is CASSKDLSGANVLTF. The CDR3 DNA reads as TGTGCCAGCAGCAAGGACCTCTCTGGGGCCAACGTCCTGACTTTC.